The 21 T cell receptor beta chains listed next were all sequenced from one sample in a study of pediatric ulcerative colitis. The protocol was immunoSEQ multiplex PCR, while the TCRdb copy is restricted to in-frame clones and leaves out a portion. Altogether under 50,000 clones are present, about 78% being singletons, with the ten largest covering about 4%. The rectum was sampled with one to two pinch biopsies at colonoscopy. Sequences were obtained from gut tissue. The receptors come from a girl between 10 and 17 years old with moderate ulcerative colitis.

The gene calls are TRBV10-3 and TRBJ1-2; perhaps TRBD1 as D (6 bases). V lost 3 bases to trimming and J lost 6 bases, with 17 bases between them. There are 15 residues in the CDR3. The germline gives CDR1 ENHRY, CDR2 SYGVKD. The CDR3 DNA sequence: TGTGCCATCAGTGAATTTACAGGGAATCGCAATGGCTACACCTTC. Residues: CAISEFTGNRNGYTF.

The chain carries TRBV29-1 and TRBJ2-2; D might be TRBD2 (6 bases). This CDR3 spans 11 amino acids. Trimming took 5 bases from V and 7 from J, leaving 8 bases between them. CDR1 SQVTM and CDR2 ANQGSEA come from the germline V gene. The CDR3 region has the DNA TGCAGCGTTAAGGAGGGCGGGGAGCTGTTTTTT. Protein: CSVKEGGELFF.

J is TRBJ2-3 and V is TRBV29-1, with TRBD2 matching over 8 bases. CDR3 length: 15 amino acids. V gave up 1 base and J gave up 2 bases; unmatched junction bases: 5. Germline V CDR1 and CDR2: SQVTM, ANQGSEA. CDR3 sequence (DNA): TGCAGCGTTGAAGGAGGACTAGCAAACACAGATACGCAGTATTTT. This gives the protein CSVEGGLANTDTQYF.

The sample holds a few counts of this clone. J is TRBJ2-1 and V is TRBV5-1, with TRBD1 matching over 9 bases. This CDR3 spans 16 amino acids. Germline CDR1 and CDR2: SGHRS and YFSETQ. J was trimmed by 0 bases and V by 1 base; bases with no gene match: 2. CDR3 protein: CASSLWTGDSYNEQFF. CDR3 DNA: TGCGCCAGCAGCTTGTGGACAGGGGACTCCTACAATGAGCAGTTCTTC.

This clone has just a few counts. The chain links TRBV7-9 to TRBJ1-2; D ambiguous. Deletions cut 3 bases from V and 0 bases from J, with 11 bases between. Germline lookup yields CDR1 SEHNR and CDR2 FQNEAQ (reference sequence). CDR3 length: 15 residues. In DNA, the CDR3 is TGTGCCAGCAGCTTTGAGTATAGGTCTAACTATGGCTACACCTTC. Translated: CASSFEYRSNYGYTF.

The chain is built from TRBV6-5 and TRBJ1-2; 8 bases fit TRBD1. The CDR3 has 16 residues. The junction had 11 bases not matched to a gene; V was cut back by 2 bases and J by 6 bases. Per germline, CDR1 MNHEY and CDR2 SVGAGI. The CDR3 region is CASSYRSGGDVNGYTF. In nucleotides, the CDR3 is TGTGCCAGCAGTTACAGATCAGGGGGCGATGTCAATGGCTACACCTTC.

The CDR3 spells CASSPVGPDTQYF. The CDR3 coding sequence is TGTGCCAGCAGCCCGGTCGGGCCAGATACGCAGTATTTT. The chain joins TRBV7-6 to TRBJ2-3; D is unclear. The germline gives CDR1 SGHVS, CDR2 FNYEAQ. This CDR3 is 13 amino acids long. With 5 bases removed from V and 4 bases from J, the gap between germline ends came to 10 bases.

This chain's CDR3 is CASSDDPAGGPDTQYF. The CDR3 DNA follows: TGTGCCAGCAGTGACGACCCAGCGGGAGGCCCAGATACGCAGTATTTT. The chain is built from TRBV6-4 and TRBJ2-3, with 9 bases that match TRBD2. The CDR3 is 16 residues long. CDR1 is MRHNA and CDR2 is SNTAGT in the germline V gene. Unmatched junction bases numbered 7, after V lost 2 bases and J lost 4 bases.

The chain joins TRBV4-3 to TRBJ1-6; TRBD1 matches at 11 bases. Germline loops: CDR1 LGHNA, CDR2 YSLEER. This CDR3 is built from 16 residues. Trimming cost V 3 bases and J 5 bases; bases outside gene matches: 3. Written as DNA, the CDR3 is TGCGCCAGCAGCCAGATGGGACAGGGGGATAATTCACCCCTCCACTTT. Translation: CASSQMGQGDNSPLHF.

This chain connects TRBV6-5 to TRBJ1-5; D unclear. The V and J ends lost 4 bases and 0 bases respectively, with 7 bases between them. This CDR3 comprises 14 residues. CDR1 is MNHEY and CDR2 is SVGAGI in the germline V gene. The DNA of the CDR3 is TGTGCCAGCAGTTCAGAATATAGCAATCAGCCCCAGCATTTT. This encodes CASSSEYSNQPQHF.

The chain links TRBV29-1 to TRBJ2-7, with a tentative D call TRBD2 (6 bases). Trimming stripped 3 bases from V and 4 bases from J, with 13 bases between. CDR1 is SQVTM, CDR2 ANQGSEA, per germline. The CDR3 consists of 13 residues. The CDR3 DNA sequence: TGCAGCGTTGAGCTTACCGCGGGGTACGAGCAGTACTTC. Encoded protein: CSVELTAGYEQYF.

As regards this clone: The sample has other DNA sequences that encode this CDR3 too. V gene TRBV6-5 combines with J gene TRBJ2-7; D could derive from TRBD1 or TRBD2 (6 bases each). CDR1 and CDR2 (germline): MNHEY, SVGAGI. This CDR3 spans 14 amino acids. Trimming removed 6 bases at V and 7 bases at J, with 19 bases between. The CDR3 nucleotides read TGTGCCAGCAGCCCAATCCGGGGGCGAGGGGAGCAGTACTTC. Translation gives CASSPIRGRGEQYF.

This chain links TRBV7-2 with TRBJ2-1; D unresolved. CDR1 and CDR2 from the germline V gene are SGHTA and FQGNSA. There are 13 residues in the CDR3. V was clipped by 2 bases and J by 3 bases, with 5 bases between them. CDR3 region: CASSLQSYNEQFF. CDR3 DNA sequence: TGTGCCAGCAGCTTACAGAGCTACAATGAGCAGTTCTTC.

The chain has TRBV7-9 and TRBJ2-2; maybe TRBD2 (5 bases). CDR3 length equals 13 residues. Germline CDR1 and CDR2: SEHNR and FQNEAQ (reference sequence). V lost 2 bases to trimming and J lost 5 bases, with 6 bases between them. CDR3 in amino acids: CASSLRGTGELFF. DNA for the CDR3: TGTGCCAGCAGCTTAAGAGGGACCGGGGAGCTGTTTTTT.

The rearrangement uses TRBV7-6 and TRBJ2-3; 10 bases are a match to TRBD2. V shed 5 bases, J shed 1 base, and the junction held 6 bases outside the gene matches. This CDR3 comprises 16 residues. Germline V gives CDR1 SGHVS, CDR2 FNYEAQ. The CDR3: CASSRTGTSGTDTQYF. In nucleotides, the CDR3 is TGTGCCAGCAGCCGTACCGGGACTAGCGGCACAGATACGCAGTATTTT.

V is TRBV6-1 and J is TRBJ1-5; TRBD1 might be the D (5 bases). The CDR3 is 15 residues long. From germline, CDR1 is MNHNS and CDR2 SASEGT. V lost 1 base, J lost 4 bases, and 11 bases lay in between. As DNA, the CDR3 is TGTGCCAGCAGTGAAGAGGGGACTGTGAATCAGCCCCAGCATTTT. Protein sequence: CASSEEGTVNQPQHF.

This clone has a handful of counts. This rearrangement joins TRBV12-5 to TRBJ1-3, with a possible D match to TRBD1 (5 bases). Trimming stripped 3 bases from V and 2 bases from J, with 8 bases between. CDR1 and CDR2 (germline): LGHNT, FRNRAP. This CDR3 has 14 amino acids. The CDR3 DNA follows: TGTGCTAGTGGTTTTGGAGGGGCTGGAAACACCATATATTTT. Protein: CASGFGGAGNTIYF.

This chain uses TRBV7-6 with TRBJ2-1, with D unclear. Germline CDR1 and CDR2: SGHVS and FNYEAQ. V dropped 4 bases and J dropped 4 bases, with 23 bases sitting between them. The CDR3 covers 18 residues. The CDR3, as DNA: TGTGCCAGCAGCTATAACATGAACGAGTTATCTCCGTACAATGAGCAGTTCTTC. Translation: CASSYNMNELSPYNEQFF. Filled out from reference TRBV7-6 and TRBJ2-1, the complete variable domain reads GAGVSQSPRYKVTKRGQDVALRCDPISGHVSLYWYRQALGQGPEFLTYFNYEAQQDKSGLPNDRFSAERPEGSISTLTIQRTEQRDSAMYRCASSYNMNELSPYNEQFFGPGTRLTVL.

The chain carries TRBV19 and TRBJ1-5; the D gene is possibly TRBD1 (6 bases). Germline V gene lookup returns CDR1 LNHDA and CDR2 SQIVND (reference sequence). The V gene lost 7 bases and the J gene lost 11 bases, with 21 bases spanning the gap. The CDR3 has 14 residues. The DNA for the CDR3 is TGTGCCAGTACCCCAAAGGGGGGACCCCCGGCCCAGCATTTT. Its translation: CASTPKGGPPAQHF.

This sequence joins TRBV5-1 and TRBJ2-3; 7 bases fit TRBD1. This CDR3 is built from 16 residues. Germline V gene sequence: CDR1 SGHRS, CDR2 YFSETQ. With V trimmed by 4 bases and J by 2 bases, 10 bases remained unmatched. The CDR3 nucleotides read TGCGCCAGCAGCAGGGACGGGGACAGAGACACAGATACGCAGTATTTT. This sequence encodes CASSRDGDRDTDTQYF.

V and J are TRBV18 and TRBJ1-2, with D maybe TRBD1 (5 bases). The V end lost 3 bases, the J end lost 4 bases, and 6 bases lay between the germline ends. From germline, CDR1 is KGHSH and CDR2 LQKENI. The CDR3 extends over 12 amino acids. The CDR3 DNA reads TGTGCCAGCTCACCCGGGGGCTATGGCTACACCTTC. Amino acid sequence: CASSPGGYGYTF.